This T cell receptor (beta chain) was captured in a study of low-dose radiotherapy and immunotherapy resistance in tumors. Described time point: after trial treatment. Treatment described: LDRT plus nivolumab, ipilimumab, low-dose cyclophosphamide and aspirin (RACIN trial). This CDR3 spans 15 amino acids. CDR1 is SNHLY, CDR2 FYNNEI, per germline. The ends were cut back, 3 bases at V and 4 bases at J, with 13 bases in the middle. Alpha- and beta-chain coverage of first-strand cDNA came from TRAV- and TRBV-specific primers. TCR amplification used roughly 20 PCR cycles, a constant-region primer and a V-primer adapter. In TCRdb, the reads were re-called with MiXCR into one record per CDR3 protein. The table includes 65,000 to 95,000 distinct CDR3 sequences, around 17% detected once.

J is TRBJ1-5 and V is TRBV2; D remains ambiguous. The clonotype originates from a male donor with prostate cancer. The sequencing used PBMCs, collected after low-dose radiotherapy plus immunotherapy. The CDR3 protein is CASSDDGTRNQPQHF. In DNA, the CDR3 is TGTGCCAGCAGTGACGATGGAACTCGGAATCAGCCCCAGCATTTT.